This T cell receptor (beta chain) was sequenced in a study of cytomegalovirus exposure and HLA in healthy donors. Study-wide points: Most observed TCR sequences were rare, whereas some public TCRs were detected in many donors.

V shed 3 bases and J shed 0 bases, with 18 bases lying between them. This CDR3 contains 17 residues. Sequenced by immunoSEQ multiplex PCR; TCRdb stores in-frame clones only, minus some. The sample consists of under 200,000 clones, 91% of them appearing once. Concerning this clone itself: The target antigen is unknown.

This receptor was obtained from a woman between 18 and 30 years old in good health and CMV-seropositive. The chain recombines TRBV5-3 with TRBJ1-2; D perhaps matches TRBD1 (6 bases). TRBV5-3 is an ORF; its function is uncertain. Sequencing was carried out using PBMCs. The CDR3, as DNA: TGTGCCAGAAGCTCATTTACCGGGACAAACTCTAACTATGGCTACACCTTC. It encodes CARSSFTGTNSNYGYTF.